The 2 T cell receptor beta chains reported below all come from one sample, sequenced in a study of OX40 agonist ivuxolimab in advanced cancers. Assay: immunoSEQ multiplex PCR; the TCRdb copy retains only in-frame clones and omits some. The repertoire includes some 39,000 clones, 70% to 85% of them detected once, and 11% sits in the top ten. The sequenced sample was CD4+ or CD8+ T cells sorted from blood, obtained in a trial of the OX40 agonist ivuxolimab. The receptors here all came from an adult with an advanced solid tumor such as melanoma, head and neck, liver or kidney cancer.

The chain is built from TRBV27 and TRBJ2-2, with D possibly matching TRBD2 (5 bases). The length of the CDR3 is 16 residues. Between the trimmed V and J ends, which lost 7 bases and 6 bases, there was a span of 21 bases. The germline V gene encodes CDR1 MNHEY and CDR2 SMNVEV (reference sequence). The CDR3 DNA reads as TGTGCCAGCACCCCCCTCGAGGGAGTCGGGGCCGGGGAGCTGTTTTTT. Residues: CASTPLEGVGAGELFF.

The chain combines TRBV7-9 with TRBJ1-2; D might be TRBD1 (5 bases). The CDR3 length is 14 residues. Germline loops: CDR1 SEHNR, CDR2 FQNEAQ (reference sequence). Between the trimmed V and J ends, which lost 5 bases and 7 bases, there was a span of 17 bases. Here the CDR3 reads CASSPAGGDPGYTF. Written as DNA, the CDR3 is TGTGCCAGCAGCCCAGCCGGGGGGGACCCTGGCTACACCTTC. The variable domain in full, completed from reference TRBV7-9 and TRBJ1-2, reads DTGVSQNPRHKITKRGQNVTFRCDPISEHNRLYWYRQTLGQGPEFLTYFQNEAQLEKSRLLSDRFSAERPKGSFSTLEIQRTEQGDSAMYLCASSPAGGDPGYTFGSGTRLTVV.